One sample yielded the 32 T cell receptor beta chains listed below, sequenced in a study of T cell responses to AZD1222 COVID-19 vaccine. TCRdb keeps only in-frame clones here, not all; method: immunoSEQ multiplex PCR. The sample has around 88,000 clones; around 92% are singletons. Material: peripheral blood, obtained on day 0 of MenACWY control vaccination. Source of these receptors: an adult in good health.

Here the CDR3 DNA reads TGTGCCATCAGCAGTATTGAAACTGTGGCCTATGGCTACACCTTC. This encodes CAISSIETVAYGYTF. This chain joins TRBV10-3 and TRBJ1-2; D not certain. This CDR3 contains 15 residues. In germline, CDR1 is ENHRY, CDR2 SYGVKD. V was pared by 6 bases and J by 4 bases, with 18 bases between.

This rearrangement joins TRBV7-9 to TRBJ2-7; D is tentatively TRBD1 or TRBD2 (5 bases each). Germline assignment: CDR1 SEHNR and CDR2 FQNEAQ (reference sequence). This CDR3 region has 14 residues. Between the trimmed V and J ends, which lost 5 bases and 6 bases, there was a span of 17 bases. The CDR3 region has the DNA TGTGCCAGCAGCCCATCCGGGGCGGTTCCCGAGCAGTACTTC. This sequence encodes CASSPSGAVPEQYF. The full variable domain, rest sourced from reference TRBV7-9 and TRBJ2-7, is DTGVSQNPRHKITKRGQNVTFRCDPISEHNRLYWYRQTLGQGPEFLTYFQNEAQLEKSRLLSDRFSAERPKGSFSTLEIQRTEQGDSAMYLCASSPSGAVPEQYFGPGTRLTVT.

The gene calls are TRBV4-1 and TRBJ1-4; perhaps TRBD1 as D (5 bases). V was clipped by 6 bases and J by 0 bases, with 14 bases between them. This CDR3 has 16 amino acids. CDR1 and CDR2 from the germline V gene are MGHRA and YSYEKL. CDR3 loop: CASRDRGGATNEKLFF. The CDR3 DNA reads TGCGCCAGCAGAGACCGTGGGGGGGCAACTAATGAAAAACTGTTTTTT.

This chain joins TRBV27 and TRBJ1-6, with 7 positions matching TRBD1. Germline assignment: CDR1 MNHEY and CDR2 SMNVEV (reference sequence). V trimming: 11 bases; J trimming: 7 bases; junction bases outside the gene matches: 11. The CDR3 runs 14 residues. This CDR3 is CACSPGTANSPLHF. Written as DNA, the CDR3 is TGTGCCTGCTCGCCGGGGACAGCCAATTCACCCCTCCACTTT.

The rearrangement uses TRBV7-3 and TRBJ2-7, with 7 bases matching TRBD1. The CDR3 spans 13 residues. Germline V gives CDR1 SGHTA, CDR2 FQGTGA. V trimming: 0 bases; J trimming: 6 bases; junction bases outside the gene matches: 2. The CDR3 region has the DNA TGTGCCAGCAGCTTAACAACAGGGGCCGAGCAGTACTTC. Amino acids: CASSLTTGAEQYF.

CDR3 sequence (DNA): TGTGCCTGGAGTGCCGGGACGGTTAACGAGCAGTACTTC. It encodes CAWSAGTVNEQYF. The rearrangement links TRBV30 to TRBJ2-7, with D possibly being TRBD1 or TRBD2 (5 bases each). Germline V gene lookup returns CDR1 GTSNPN and CDR2 SVGIG (reference sequence). V lost 1 base to trimming and J lost 5 bases, with 12 bases between them. The length of the CDR3 is 13 residues.

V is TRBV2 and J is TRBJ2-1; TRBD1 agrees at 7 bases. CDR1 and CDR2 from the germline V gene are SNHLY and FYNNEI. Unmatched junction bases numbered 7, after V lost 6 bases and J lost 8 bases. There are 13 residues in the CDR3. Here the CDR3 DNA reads TGTGCCAGCAGGGTAAGGGACAGCCATGAGCAGTTCTTC. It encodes CASRVRDSHEQFF.

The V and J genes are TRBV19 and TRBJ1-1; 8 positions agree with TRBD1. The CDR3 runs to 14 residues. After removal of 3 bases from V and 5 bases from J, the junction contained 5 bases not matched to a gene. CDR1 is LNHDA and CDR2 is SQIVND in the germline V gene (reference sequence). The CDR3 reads CASSMGTGGTEAFF. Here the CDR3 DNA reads TGTGCCAGTAGTATGGGGACAGGTGGGACTGAAGCTTTCTTT.

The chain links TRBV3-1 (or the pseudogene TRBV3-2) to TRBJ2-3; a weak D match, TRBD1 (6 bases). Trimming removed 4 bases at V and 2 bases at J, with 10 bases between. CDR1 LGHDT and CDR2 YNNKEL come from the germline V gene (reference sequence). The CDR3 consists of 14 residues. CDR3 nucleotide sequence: TGTGCCAGCAGCCCCTGGGACAACACAGATACGCAGTATTTT. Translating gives CASSPWDNTDTQYF.

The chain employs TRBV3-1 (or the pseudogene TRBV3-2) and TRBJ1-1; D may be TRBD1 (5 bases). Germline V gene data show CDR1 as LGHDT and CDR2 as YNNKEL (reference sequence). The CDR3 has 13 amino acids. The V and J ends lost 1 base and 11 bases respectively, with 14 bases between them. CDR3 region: CASSQVKSGEAFF. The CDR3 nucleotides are TGTGCCAGCAGCCAAGTGAAGTCGGGGGAGGCTTTCTTT.

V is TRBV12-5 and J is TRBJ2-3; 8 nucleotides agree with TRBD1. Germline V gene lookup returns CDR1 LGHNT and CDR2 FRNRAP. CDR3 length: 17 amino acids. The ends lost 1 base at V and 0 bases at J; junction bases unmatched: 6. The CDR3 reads CASGLGQGTLSTDTQYF. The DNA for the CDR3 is TGTGCTAGTGGTTTGGGACAGGGGACGTTAAGCACAGATACGCAGTATTTT.

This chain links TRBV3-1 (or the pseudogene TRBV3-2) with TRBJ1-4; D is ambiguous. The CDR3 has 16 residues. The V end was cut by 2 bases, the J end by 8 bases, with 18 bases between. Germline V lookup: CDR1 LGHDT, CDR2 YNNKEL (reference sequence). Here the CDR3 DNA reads TGTGCCAGCAGCCAAAGTCGTAATCATCGTGGAGAAAAACTGTTTTTT. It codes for CASSQSRNHRGEKLFF.

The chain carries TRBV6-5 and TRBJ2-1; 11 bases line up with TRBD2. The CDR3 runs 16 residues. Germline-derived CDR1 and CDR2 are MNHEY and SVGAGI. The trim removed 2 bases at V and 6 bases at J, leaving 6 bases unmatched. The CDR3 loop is CASSYLTSGEGNEQFF. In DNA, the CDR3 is TGTGCCAGCAGTTACCTGACTAGCGGGGAGGGCAATGAGCAGTTCTTC.

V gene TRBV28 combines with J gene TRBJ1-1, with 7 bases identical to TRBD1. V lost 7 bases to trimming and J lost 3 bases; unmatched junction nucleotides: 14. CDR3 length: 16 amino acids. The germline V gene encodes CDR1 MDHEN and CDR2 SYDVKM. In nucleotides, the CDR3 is TGTGCCAGCACCCTGCCCAGGGGGTCTCCTGACACTGAAGCTTTCTTT. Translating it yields CASTLPRGSPDTEAFF.

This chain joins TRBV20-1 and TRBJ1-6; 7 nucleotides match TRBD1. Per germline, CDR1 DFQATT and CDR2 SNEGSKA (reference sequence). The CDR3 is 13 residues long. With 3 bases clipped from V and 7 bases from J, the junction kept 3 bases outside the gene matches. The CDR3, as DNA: TGCAGTGCTAGTACAGGGGTGAATTCACCCCTCCACTTT. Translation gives CSASTGVNSPLHF.

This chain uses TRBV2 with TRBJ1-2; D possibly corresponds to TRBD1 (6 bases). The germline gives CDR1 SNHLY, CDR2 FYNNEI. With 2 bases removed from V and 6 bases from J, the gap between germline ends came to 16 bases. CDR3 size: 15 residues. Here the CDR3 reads CASSESAGVLNGYTF. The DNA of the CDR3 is TGTGCCAGCAGTGAATCGGCAGGGGTACTCAATGGCTACACCTTC.

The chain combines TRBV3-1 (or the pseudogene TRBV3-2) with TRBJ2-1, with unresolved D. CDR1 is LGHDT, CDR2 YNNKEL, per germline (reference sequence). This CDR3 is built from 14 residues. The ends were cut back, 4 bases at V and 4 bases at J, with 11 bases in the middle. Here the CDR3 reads CASSPPASYNEQFF. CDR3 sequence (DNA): TGTGCCAGCAGCCCGCCCGCCAGTTACAATGAGCAGTTCTTC.

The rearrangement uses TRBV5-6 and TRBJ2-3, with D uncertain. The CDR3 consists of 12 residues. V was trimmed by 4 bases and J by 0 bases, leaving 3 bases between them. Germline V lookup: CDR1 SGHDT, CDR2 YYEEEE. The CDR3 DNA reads TGTGCCAGCAGCCCCAGCACAGATACGCAGTATTTT. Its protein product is CASSPSTDTQYF. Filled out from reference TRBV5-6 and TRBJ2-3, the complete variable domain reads DAGVTQSPTHLIKTRGQQVTLRCSPKSGHDTVSWYQQALGQGPQFIFQYYEEEERQRGNFPDRFSGHQFPNYSSELNVNALLLGDSALYLCASSPSTDTQYFGPGTRLTVL.

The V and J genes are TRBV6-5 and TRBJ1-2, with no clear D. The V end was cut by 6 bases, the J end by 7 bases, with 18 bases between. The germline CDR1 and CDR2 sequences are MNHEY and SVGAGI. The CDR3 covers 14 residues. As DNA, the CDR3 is TGTGCCAGCAGGGACCAGCTTACCCGGGGTGGCTACACCTTC. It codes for CASRDQLTRGGYTF.

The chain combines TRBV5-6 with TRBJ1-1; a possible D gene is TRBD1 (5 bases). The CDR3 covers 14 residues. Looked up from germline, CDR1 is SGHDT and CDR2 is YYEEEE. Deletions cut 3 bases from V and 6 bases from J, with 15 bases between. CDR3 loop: CASSWDLYSAEAFF. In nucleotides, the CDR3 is TGTGCCAGCAGCTGGGACCTATACTCGGCTGAAGCTTTCTTT.

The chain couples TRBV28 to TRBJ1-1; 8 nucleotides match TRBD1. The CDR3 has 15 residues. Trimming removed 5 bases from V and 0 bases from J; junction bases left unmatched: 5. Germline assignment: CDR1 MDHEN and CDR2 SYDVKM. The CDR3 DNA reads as TGTGCCAGCAGTACCCGACAGGGGATGAACACTGAAGCTTTCTTT. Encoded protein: CASSTRQGMNTEAFF. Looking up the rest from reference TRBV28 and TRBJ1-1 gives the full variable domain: DVKVTQSSRYLVKRTGEKVFLECVQDMDHENMFWYRQDPGLGLRLIYFSYDVKMKEKGDIPEGYSVSREKKERFSLILESASTNQTSMYLCASSTRQGMNTEAFFGQGTRLTVV.

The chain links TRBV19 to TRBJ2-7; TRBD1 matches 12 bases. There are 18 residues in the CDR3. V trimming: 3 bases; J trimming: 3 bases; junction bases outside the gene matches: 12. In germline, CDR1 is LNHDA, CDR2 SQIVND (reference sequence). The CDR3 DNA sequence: TGTGCCAGTAGTATGGACCAAGCCGGGACAGGGGGCAACTACGAGCAGTACTTC. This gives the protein CASSMDQAGTGGNYEQYF.

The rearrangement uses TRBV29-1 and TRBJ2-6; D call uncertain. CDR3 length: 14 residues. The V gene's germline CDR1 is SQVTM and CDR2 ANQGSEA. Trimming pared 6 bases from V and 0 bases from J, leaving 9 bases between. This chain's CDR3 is CSVYVASGANVLTF. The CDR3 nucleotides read TGCAGCGTCTACGTGGCCTCTGGGGCCAACGTCCTGACTTTC. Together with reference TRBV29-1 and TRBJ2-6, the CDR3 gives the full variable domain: SAVISQKPSRDICQRGTSLTIQCQVDSQVTMMFWYRQQPGQSLTLIATANQGSEATYESGFVIDKFPISRPNLTFSTLTVSNMSPEDSSIYLCSVYVASGANVLTFGAGSRLTVL.

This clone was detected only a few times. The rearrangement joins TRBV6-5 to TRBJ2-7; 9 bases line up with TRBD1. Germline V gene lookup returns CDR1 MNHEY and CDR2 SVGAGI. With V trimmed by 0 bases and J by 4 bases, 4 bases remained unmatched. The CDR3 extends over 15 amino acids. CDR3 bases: TGTGCCAGCAGTTACTCTGGGACAGGGTCGTACGAGCAGTACTTC. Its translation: CASSYSGTGSYEQYF.

This CDR3 reads CASSQVGGGETQYF. The CDR3 DNA follows: TGCGCCAGCAGCCAAGTGGGGGGCGGGGAGACCCAGTACTTC. The chain links TRBV4-1 to TRBJ2-5; D is tentatively TRBD1 or TRBD2 (6 bases each). V lost 1 base and J 5 bases, leaving 11 bases between the germline ends. CDR3 size: 14 residues. The germline V gene encodes CDR1 MGHRA and CDR2 YSYEKL.

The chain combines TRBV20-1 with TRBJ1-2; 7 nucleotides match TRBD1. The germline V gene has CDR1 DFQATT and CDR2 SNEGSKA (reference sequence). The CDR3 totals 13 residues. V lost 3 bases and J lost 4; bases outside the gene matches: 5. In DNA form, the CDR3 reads TGCAGTGCTAGTAGGGGGCTTTCCTATGGCTACACCTTC. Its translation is CSASRGLSYGYTF.

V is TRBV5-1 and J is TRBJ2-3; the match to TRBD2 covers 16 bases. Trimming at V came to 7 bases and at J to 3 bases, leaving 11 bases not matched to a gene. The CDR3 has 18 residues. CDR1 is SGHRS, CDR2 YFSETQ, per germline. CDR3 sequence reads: CASLSGTSGGASTDTQYF. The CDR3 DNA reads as TGCGCCAGCCTATCTGGGACTAGCGGGGGGGCGAGTACAGATACGCAGTATTTT.

The DNA for the CDR3 is TGCGCCAGCAGCCCTGGCATCCAAGAGACCCAGTACTTC. Translated: CASSPGIQETQYF. The V call is TRBV5-1, the J call TRBJ2-5; D remains ambiguous. Looked up from germline, CDR1 is SGHRS and CDR2 is YFSETQ. This CDR3 comprises 13 residues. V was pared by 4 bases and J by 1 base, with 8 bases between.

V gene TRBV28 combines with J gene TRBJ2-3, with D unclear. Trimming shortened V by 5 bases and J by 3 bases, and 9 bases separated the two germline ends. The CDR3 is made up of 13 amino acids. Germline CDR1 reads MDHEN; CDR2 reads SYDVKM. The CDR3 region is CASSPEWTDTQYF. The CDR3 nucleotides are TGTGCCAGCAGTCCCGAATGGACAGATACGCAGTATTTT.

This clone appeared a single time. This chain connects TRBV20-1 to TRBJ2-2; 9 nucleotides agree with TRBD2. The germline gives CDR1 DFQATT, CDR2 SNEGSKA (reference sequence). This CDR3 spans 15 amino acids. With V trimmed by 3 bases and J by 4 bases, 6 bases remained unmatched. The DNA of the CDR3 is TGCAGTGCTAGTGGGACTAGCAGGAGCACCGGGGAGCTGTTTTTT. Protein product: CSASGTSRSTGELFF.

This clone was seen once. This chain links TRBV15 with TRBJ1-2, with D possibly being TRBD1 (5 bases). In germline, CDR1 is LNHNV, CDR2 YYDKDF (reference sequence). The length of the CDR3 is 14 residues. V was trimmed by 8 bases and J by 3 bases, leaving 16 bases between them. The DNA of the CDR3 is TGTGCCACCCTAGATACCCCAGGGTACTATGGCTACACCTTC. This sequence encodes CATLDTPGYYGYTF.

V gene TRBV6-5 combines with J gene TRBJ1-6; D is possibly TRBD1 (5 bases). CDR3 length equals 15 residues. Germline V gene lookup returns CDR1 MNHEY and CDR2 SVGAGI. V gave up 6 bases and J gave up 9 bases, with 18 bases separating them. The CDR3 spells CASRPLTGWSSPLHF. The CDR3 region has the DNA TGTGCCAGCAGGCCCTTAACAGGTTGGAGTTCACCCCTCCACTTT.